Given below is one TCR beta chain in context. This sample was included in a study of T cells in localized non-small cell lung cancer. V was cut by 7 bases and J by 10 bases, with 10 bases left in between. Per the germline V gene, CDR1 is MNHNS and CDR2 is SASEGT. The CDR3 has 11 residues. The method was immunoSEQ multiplex PCR; TCRdb's version includes in-frame clones alone and lacks a portion of them. The profile shows 20,000 to 25,000 clones, 75% to 90% of them singletons. This clonotype was obtained from a man aged 35 to 70 with stage I squamous cell lung carcinoma. Source: peripheral blood, taken before any cancer treatment. The chain couples TRBV6-1 to TRBJ1-4, with no clear D. CDR3 in amino acids: CASTEGGKLFF. As DNA, the CDR3 is TGTGCCAGCACCGAGGGAGGAAAACTGTTTTTT.